Listed here are 29 T cell receptor beta chains from one sample, sequenced in a study of beta chain features in type 1 diabetes. cDNA synthesis used the whole RNA isolate, giving expressed TCRB sequences. Assay: immunoSEQ multiplex PCR; the TCRdb copy retains only in-frame clones and omits some. The data show roughly 370,000 clones, around 14% seen once. The source material was naive CD4+ T cells from blood. Receptor source: a man in his thirties or forties in good health.

In this sample, this clone turned up once. The J gene is TRBJ1-3, the V gene TRBV5-1; D unclear. CDR3 length: 14 residues. With 5 bases removed from V and 4 bases from J, the gap between germline ends came to 13 bases. Germline values: CDR1 SGHRS, CDR2 YFSETQ. The CDR3 coding sequence is TGCGCCAGCAGGACCGGGTCCGAAGGAAACACCATATATTTT. The encoded protein is CASRTGSEGNTIYF. Full variable domain (remainder filled in from reference TRBV5-1 and TRBJ1-3): KAGVTQTPRYLIKTRGQQVTLSCSPISGHRSVSWYQQTPGQGLQFLFEYFSETQRNKGNFPGRFSGRQFSNSRSEMNVSTLELGDSALYLCASRTGSEGNTIYFGEGSWLTVV.

This clone was recorded a few times. The genes are TRBV15 and TRBJ2-4; 7 bases match TRBD1. The germline gives CDR1 LNHNV, CDR2 YYDKDF (reference sequence). V dropped 4 bases and J dropped 6; count of bases not matched to a gene: 9. The CDR3 has 15 amino acids. The CDR3 here is CATSNEGARRNIQYF. The CDR3 bases are TGTGCCACCAGCAACGAGGGGGCACGAAGAAACATTCAGTACTTC.

The J gene is TRBJ2-7, the V gene TRBV28, with a tentative D call TRBD1 (6 bases). CDR1 and CDR2 from the germline V gene are MDHEN and SYDVKM. Trimming pared 6 bases from V and 5 bases from J, leaving 14 bases between. This CDR3 has 13 residues. For the CDR3, the DNA is TGTGCCAGCAGCTCCGGACAGCAAAACGAGCAGTACGTC. Encoded protein: CASSSGQQNEQYV.

Only a few counts were recorded for this clone. V usage is TRBV2 and J usage is TRBJ2-1; no definite D call. The V end lost 6 bases, the J end lost 0 bases, and 12 bases lay between the germline ends. This CDR3 is 15 amino acids long. Looked up from germline, CDR1 is SNHLY and CDR2 is FYNNEI. The CDR3 is CASRATVSSYNEQFF. CDR3 DNA: TGTGCCAGCAGGGCTACAGTTAGCTCCTACAATGAGCAGTTCTTC.

This chain uses TRBV18 with TRBJ1-1; perhaps TRBD1 as D (5 bases). Trimming shortened V by 7 bases and J by 1 base, and 16 bases separated the two germline ends. The CDR3 sequence is 15 residues long. The germline gives CDR1 KGHSH, CDR2 LQKENI. CDR3 coding DNA: TGTGCCAGCTTCAGCATCTTCGGGGGGAACACTGAAGCTTTCTTT. Translating gives CASFSIFGGNTEAFF. Drawing the rest from reference TRBV18 and TRBJ1-1, the complete variable domain is NAGVMQNPRHLVRRRGQEARLRCSPMKGHSHVYWYRQLPEEGLKFMVYLQKENIIDESGMPKERFSAEFPKEGPSILRIQQVVRGDSAAYFCASFSIFGGNTEAFFGQGTRLTVV.

This clone has more than one count but fewer than ten. The chain couples TRBV14 to TRBJ2-7, with TRBD2 matching 8 bases. Germline CDR1 and CDR2: SGHDN and FVKESK. This CDR3 spans 12 amino acids. J gave up 9 bases and V 4 bases, and 5 bases lay outside the gene matches. In DNA, the CDR3 is TGTGCCAGCAGCCCCGGGGGGGTACGGCAGTACTTC. It is translated as CASSPGGVRQYF.

V and J are TRBV28 and TRBJ2-1, with 7 bases matching TRBD1. V lost 7 bases to trimming and J lost 7 bases; unmatched junction nucleotides: 7. CDR3 length: 13 residues. The germline V gene encodes CDR1 MDHEN and CDR2 SYDVKM. CDR3 nucleotides: TGTGCCAGCATCGACAGGGTCGTAAATGAGCAGTTCTTC. Translation: CASIDRVVNEQFF.

The chain combines TRBV5-1 with TRBJ2-3, with D possibly matching TRBD2 (6 bases). Germline values: CDR1 SGHRS, CDR2 YFSETQ. The CDR3 totals 16 residues. V lost 2 bases to trimming and J lost 7 bases, with 20 bases between them. The CDR3 nucleotides are TGCGCCAGCAGCTTACTAGCTGCGGGACTGCAAAATACGCAGTATTTT. It is translated as CASSLLAAGLQNTQYF.

The V gene is TRBV7-2, the J gene TRBJ1-5; 11 bases are a match to TRBD1. Germline-derived CDR1 and CDR2 are SGHTA and FQGNSA. This CDR3 has 17 residues. Losses at the gene ends were 5 bases for V and 7 bases for J; bases not matched to a gene: 13. The CDR3 sequence: CASSQLGTGGLLQPQHF. The CDR3 region has the DNA TGTGCCAGCAGCCAATTAGGGACAGGGGGACTCTTGCAGCCCCAGCATTTT. The full variable domain, in which reference TRBV7-2 and TRBJ1-5 provide the parts outside the CDR3, is GAGVSQSPSNKVTEKGKDVELRCDPISGHTALYWYRQSLGQGLEFLIYFQGNSAPDKSGLPSDRFSAERTGGSVSTLTIQRTQQEDSAVYLCASSQLGTGGLLQPQHFGDGTRLSIL.

V usage is TRBV5-4 and J usage is TRBJ2-3; D is undetermined. CDR3 length: 15 residues. From germline, CDR1 is SGHNT and CDR2 YYREEE (reference sequence). V was shortened by 4 bases and J by 0 bases, with 12 bases between the two germline ends. The CDR3 nucleotides read TGTGCCAGCAGCCTGGGTCAGAGAAGCACAGATACGCAGTATTTT. Translated: CASSLGQRSTDTQYF.

This clone appeared a few times. The V call is TRBV4-2, the J call TRBJ2-3; a weak D match, TRBD2 (6 bases). Germline loops: CDR1 LGHNA, CDR2 YNFKEQ. This CDR3 is 17 amino acids long. V lost 0 bases to trimming and J lost 6 bases, with 19 bases between them. The CDR3 region has the DNA TGTGCCAGCAGCCAAGATGGTACGGGGCGGGGTCGGGATACGCAGTATTTT. Amino acid sequence: CASSQDGTGRGRDTQYF.

The chain couples TRBV6-5 to TRBJ2-3, with no clear D. CDR3 size: 15 residues. CDR1 MNHEY and CDR2 SVGAGI come from the germline V gene. Trimming left V 4 bases short and J 1 base short, with 12 bases between. The CDR3 region is CASSSPAGGTDTQYF. The CDR3 DNA is TGTGCCAGCAGTTCCCCTGCTGGCGGCACAGATACGCAGTATTTT.

V usage is TRBV25-1 and J usage is TRBJ2-5, with D perhaps TRBD2 (5 bases). The ends were cut back, 2 bases at V and 1 base at J, with 8 bases in the middle. Germline V gene lookup returns CDR1 MGHDK and CDR2 SYGVNS. This CDR3 region has 14 residues. CDR3 protein: CASSERGIQETQYF. The DNA for the CDR3 is TGTGCCAGCAGTGAACGAGGGATCCAAGAGACCCAGTACTTC.

J is TRBJ2-5 and V is TRBV4-1, with D perhaps TRBD1 (6 bases). Trimming left V 3 bases short and J 3 bases short, with 17 bases between. The CDR3 extends over 16 amino acids. Germline CDR1 reads MGHRA; CDR2 reads YSYEKL. This CDR3 reads CASSQRTGPQKETQYF. As DNA, the CDR3 is TGCGCCAGCAGCCAGAGAACAGGGCCACAAAAAGAGACCCAGTACTTC.

The V call is TRBV5-6, the J call TRBJ1-1; D is ambiguous. Trimming removed 4 bases from V and 4 bases from J, with 14 bases in between. The CDR3 consists of 14 residues. Looked up from germline, CDR1 is SGHDT and CDR2 is YYEEEE. The CDR3 reads CASSLPDVGTEAFF. CDR3 coding DNA: TGTGCCAGCAGCCTGCCGGACGTGGGCACTGAAGCTTTCTTT.

This clone has only a few counts. The chain is built from TRBV29-1 and TRBJ1-1; D is ambiguous. This CDR3 has 14 residues. CDR1 is SQVTM and CDR2 is ANQGSEA in the germline V gene. V was cut by 8 bases and J by 0 bases, with 16 bases left in between. The CDR3 DNA reads as TGCAGCATCCGGGGTCAAAGGATGAACACTGAAGCTTTCTTT. Amino acid sequence: CSIRGQRMNTEAFF.

The rearrangement joins TRBV10-3 to TRBJ2-7; 9 bases are a match to TRBD1. CDR3 length: 15 residues. CDR1 is ENHRY and CDR2 is SYGVKD in the germline V gene. The V segment lost 1 base and the J segment 7 bases; nucleotides outside the gene matches: 8. As DNA, the CDR3 is TGTGCCATCAGTGAGTTGCGGACAGGGGTGCAAGAGCAGTACGTC. This encodes CAISELRTGVQEQYV.

The V and J genes are TRBV11-2 and TRBJ1-1; D gene unclear. This CDR3 is built from 13 residues. Germline V lookup: CDR1 SGHAT, CDR2 FQNNGV. Between the trimmed V and J ends, which lost 2 bases and 6 bases, there was a span of 10 bases. CDR3 DNA: TGTGCCAGCAGCTTATCTGCGTGGTCTGAAGCTTTCTTT. This codes for CASSLSAWSEAFF.

This chain uses TRBV29-1 with TRBJ1-1; TRBD1 aligns across 7 bases. Germline V gene data show CDR1 as SQVTM and CDR2 as ANQGSEA. V was pared by 2 bases and J by 1 base, with 4 bases of the junction left unmatched. The CDR3 covers 14 residues. CDR3 nucleotides: TGCAGCGTTGAATCGGGACAGCGGAACACTGAAGCTTTCTTT. The encoded protein is CSVESGQRNTEAFF.

This clone appeared a few times. The chain uses TRBV30 and TRBJ2-2; D is uncertain. The CDR3 is made up of 15 amino acids. The V gene lost 7 bases and the J gene lost 6 bases, with 21 bases spanning the gap. CDR1 is GTSNPN, CDR2 SVGIG, per germline (reference sequence). CDR3 region: CAYRLIVGWAGELFF. The DNA for the CDR3 is TGTGCCTACCGCCTCATAGTCGGTTGGGCCGGGGAGCTGTTTTTT.

The chain uses TRBV5-1 and TRBJ2-7; 8 nucleotides align to TRBD2. V lost 4 bases, J lost 2 bases, and 5 bases stayed unmatched. Germline CDR1 reads SGHRS; CDR2 reads YFSETQ. The CDR3 is 14 residues long. The CDR3 region has the DNA TGCGCCAGCAGCACAGGACTAGCTCCCTACGAGCAGTACGTC. Its protein is CASSTGLAPYEQYV.

This rearrangement joins TRBV18 to TRBJ1-1; TRBD1 agrees at 8 bases. CDR1 is KGHSH and CDR2 is LQKENI in the germline V gene. The V gene end was trimmed by 0 bases and the J gene end by 3 bases; junction bases not matched to a gene: 6. This CDR3 contains 16 residues. CDR3 in DNA: TGTGCCAGCTCACCACCTTCGACAGGGGTTGACACTGAAGCTTTCTTT. It codes for CASSPPSTGVDTEAFF.

The rearrangement links TRBV6-5 to TRBJ2-7; D is unclear. CDR1 and CDR2 from the germline V gene are MNHEY and SVGAGI. Trimming stripped 2 bases from V and 3 bases from J, with 8 bases between. The CDR3 is 13 residues long. This CDR3 is CASSYHECYEQYV. The CDR3 DNA follows: TGTGCCAGCAGTTACCACGAGTGCTACGAGCAGTACGTC.

This clone has a handful of counts. The chain employs TRBV18 and TRBJ1-1; D unresolved. The CDR3 has 13 amino acids. Germline lookup yields CDR1 KGHSH and CDR2 LQKENI. The ends were cut back, 8 bases at V and 1 base at J, with 11 bases in the middle. The CDR3 DNA follows: TGTGCCAGCGAAAACCAGTGGAACACTGAAGCTTTCTTT. Protein sequence: CASENQWNTEAFF. The full variable domain, in which reference TRBV18 and TRBJ1-1 provide the parts outside the CDR3, is NAGVMQNPRHLVRRRGQEARLRCSPMKGHSHVYWYRQLPEEGLKFMVYLQKENIIDESGMPKERFSAEFPKEGPSILRIQQVVRGDSAAYFCASENQWNTEAFFGQGTRLTVV.

Here the CDR3 DNA reads TGTGCCAGCAGCTTGGCTGGGCGGGGCACAGATACGCAGTATTTT. Amino acid sequence: CASSLAGRGTDTQYF. The chain links TRBV5-6 to TRBJ2-3; TRBD2 might be the D (5 bases). Deletions cut 0 bases from V and 1 base from J, with 9 bases between. The CDR3 sequence is 15 residues long. CDR1 and CDR2 (germline): SGHDT, YYEEEE.

CDR3 in amino acids: CAWSPGHHLREEKLFF. The CDR3 nucleotides read TGTGCCTGGAGCCCGGGACATCATCTTCGAGAAGAAAAACTGTTTTTT. This chain uses TRBV30 with TRBJ1-4, with a possible D match to TRBD1 (6 bases). Per germline, CDR1 GTSNPN and CDR2 SVGIG (reference sequence). CDR3 length: 16 amino acids. Between the trimmed V and J ends, which lost 3 bases and 8 bases, there was a span of 22 bases.

This clone has at least ten counts. The chain is built from TRBV4-3 and TRBJ2-3; 8 bases are shared with TRBD2. CDR3 size: 17 residues. Trimming cost V 7 bases and J 4 bases; bases outside gene matches: 16. Germline V gene sequence: CDR1 LGHNA, CDR2 YSLEER. The CDR3 DNA reads as TGCGCCAGCACCGAGACGGTAGGGGGGACTAGGCCAGATACGCAGTATTTT. Translated: CASTETVGGTRPDTQYF.

This clone was seen only a few times. The rearrangement joins TRBV21-1 to TRBJ1-4. TRBV21-1 counts as a pseudogene. CDR3 length equals 14 residues. As DNA, the CDR3 is TGTGCCAGCAGCAAAGCGCAAGAGGGAGAAAAACTGTTTTTT. It codes for CASSKAQEGEKLFF.

The V call is TRBV25-1, the J call TRBJ1-2; D may be TRBD1 (6 bases). V lost 0 bases, J lost 5 bases, and 13 bases lay in between. The V gene's germline CDR1 is MGHDK and CDR2 SYGVNS. This CDR3 is built from 15 residues. The CDR3 is CASSEYGGRGYGYTF. For the CDR3, the DNA is TGTGCCAGCAGTGAATATGGTGGCAGGGGTTATGGCTACACCTTC.